This is a list of T cell receptor beta chains from one sample in a study of control samples from healthy donors and cancer patients. Profiled with immunoSEQ multiplex PCR; TCRdb holds only in-frame clones, not every one. The profile shows approximately 150,000 clones, over 95% of them singletons. The sequenced material came from blood. These receptor sequences come from a woman aged 25 to 39 in good health. Each CDR3 is given with its conserved first and last residue. The D gene is left open where the match is weak.

cdr3_length	v_call	d_call	j_call	cdr3_nt	cdr3_aa
14	TRBV10-3	.	TRBJ1-2	TGTGCCATCAGTGAACAGGGCGCGGGGTATGGCTACACCTTC	CAISEQGAGYGYTF
18	TRBV5-6	TRBD1	TRBJ1-5	TGTGCCAGCAGCGCCGGACAGGGTAATCCGCGAGGCAATCAGCCCCAGCATTTT	CASSAGQGNPRGNQPQHF
15	TRBV3-1/TRBV3-2	.	TRBJ1-5	TGTGCCAGCAGCCAAGGCCCAGGACGGTGGCAGCCCCAGCATTTT	CASSQGPGRWQPQHF
15	TRBV25-1	TRBD2	TRBJ2-3	TGTGCCAGCAGTGGAAGGGCGGGAGTGGGAGATACGCAGTATTTT	CASSGRAGVGDTQYF
13	TRBV5-4	.	TRBJ2-2	TGTGCCAGCAGCTTGGATTTAACCGGGGAGCTGTTTTTT	CASSLDLTGELFF
19	TRBV28	TRBD2	TRBJ2-2	TGTGCCAGCAGTTCCCAGGGACTAGCGGGAGGCGGGGTCACCGGGGAGCTGTTTTTT	CASSSQGLAGGGVTGELFF
18	TRBV23-1	TRBD1	TRBJ2-2	TGCGCCAGCAGTCAATCAGGACAGGGGACCCCGAGCACCGGGGAGCTGTTTTTT	CASSQSGQGTPSTGELFF
15	TRBV28	.	TRBJ2-1	TGTGCCAGCAGCACCGGACATTCCGTCTACAATGAGCAGTTCTTC	CASSTGHSVYNEQFF
14	TRBV2	.	TRBJ2-7	TGTGCCAGCAGTGTGGTTCGTTCCTCCTACGAGCAGTACTTC	CASSVVRSSYEQYF
12	TRBV30	.	TRBJ1-3	TGTGCCTGGAGGGGAATTGGAAACACCATATATTTT	CAWRGIGNTIYF
14	TRBV2	.	TRBJ1-2	TGTGCCAGCAGTGAAGCTGAACAGACCTATGGCTACACCTTC	CASSEAEQTYGYTF
14	TRBV10-2	.	TRBJ1-3	TGCGCCAGCGGTCAACAGGGTGACGGAAACACCATATATTTT	CASGQQGDGNTIYF
13	TRBV18	.	TRBJ1-1	TGTGCCAGCTCACCGCCGAAGAACACTGAAGCTTTCTTT	CASSPPKNTEAFF
11	TRBV27	.	TRBJ2-5	TGTGCCAGCAGTTCAGAGGAGACCCAGTACTTC	CASSSEETQYF
15	TRBV5-1	.	TRBJ2-1	TGCGCCAGCACCGATGACTCTATTCGGTACAATGAGCAGTTCTTC	CASTDDSIRYNEQFF
13	TRBV28	.	TRBJ1-2	TGTGCCAGCCAGCCGGCGGTTCGCTATGGCTACACCTTC	CASQPAVRYGYTF
14	TRBV10-1	TRBD1	TRBJ2-3	TGCGCCAGCAGTAAGGGGGCTGGCACAGATACGCAGTATTTT	CASSKGAGTDTQYF
16	TRBV29-1	TRBD2	TRBJ2-5	TGCAGCGCAACCCCCCCGGGGGGGGGATACCAAGAGACCCAGTACTTC	CSATPPGGGYQETQYF
12	TRBV30	.	TRBJ1-1	TGTGCCTGGAGGGCCGGACGAGGTGAAGCTTTCTTT	CAWRAGRGEAFF
15	TRBV6-1	TRBD1	TRBJ1-6	TGTGCCAGCAGTGAGGCGACAGGGGTTAATTCACCCCTCCACTTT	CASSEATGVNSPLHF
15	TRBV7-6	.	TRBJ2-2	TGTGCCAGCAGCGTGGACGCCTTGGGGGCTGGGGAGCTGTTTTTT	CASSVDALGAGELFF
13	TRBV2	TRBD1	TRBJ2-7	TGTGCCAGCAGTCGACAGGGGGTCTACGAGCAGTACTTC	CASSRQGVYEQYF